This TCR beta chain was observed in a study of cytomegalovirus exposure and HLA in healthy donors. Study results and limitations: The authors confirmed in vitro that a few CMV-associated chains were specific for CMV antigens. About 87% or about 30% of the time was how often most TCR beta V segments were productive, according to an earlier analysis.

With 60 Vbeta and 13 Jbeta primers, the PCR was carried out. Profiling relied on immunoSEQ multiplex PCR, and the TCRdb table lists in-frame clones only, not all of them. The data show some 130,000 clones, under 90% seen once. This clone was detected only once. Its antigen is as yet unknown. The CDR3 has 18 residues. CDR1 MNHNS and CDR2 SASEGT come from the germline V gene. Trimming took 4 bases from V and 5 from J; bases not matched to a gene: 11. The TCR comes from a woman aged 40 to 50 in good health and CMV-seronegative. This chain uses TRBV6-1 with TRBJ2-2, with 12 bases matching TRBD2. The sample comprised PBMCs. CDR3 nucleotide sequence: TGTGCCAGCAGTGCCCCTAGCGGGAGGGGCCATTATACCGGGGAGCTGTTTTTT. Translated, it gives CASSAPSGRGHYTGELFF.